These T cell receptor beta chains were read from a single sample in a study of T cells after posttransplantation cyclophosphamide. The data were produced by immunoSEQ multiplex PCR, yet TCRdb's version contains in-frame clones alone and is incomplete. Among approximately 9,300 clones listed, roughly 90% were seen once. Here the sequenced sample was PBMCs, taken 420 to 450 days after allogeneic stem cell transplant with calcineurin inhibitor and methotrexate. These TCRs come from a male patient between 50 and 60 years old who received an allogeneic stem cell transplant from an unrelated donor, was CMV-positive, and had chronic GVHD only. Part of the T cells may come from the graft donor. CDR3s include the opening cysteine and the closing phenylalanine or tryptophan. The order of the fields is V gene, D gene, clone size, J gene, CDR3 protein, CDR3 DNA. D genes are given only for firm matches. Clone size is stated in some rows and not others, as once, few, many or a class when expanded.

>TRBV7-9|TRBD2|NA|TRBJ2-1
CASSLVRAGGNEQFF
TGTGCCAGCAGCTTAGTCAGGGCGGGAGGGAATGAGCAGTTCTTC
>TRBV5-6|TRBD1|NA|TRBJ2-6
CASSSYDREPGANVLTF
TGTGCCAGCAGCTCCTATGACAGGGAACCTGGGGCCAACGTCCTGACTTTC
>TRBV7-9|NA|few|TRBJ2-7
CASSLAAPYEQYF
TGTGCCAGCAGCTTGGCGGCCCCCTACGAGCAGTACTTC
>TRBV7-8|NA|few|TRBJ1-1
CASSSRGRGGRGTEAFF
TGTGCCAGCAGCTCCAGGGGCAGGGGCGGGAGGGGGACTGAAGCTTTCTTT
>TRBV29-1|TRBD1|NA|TRBJ1-1
CSAKQGATEAFF
TGCAGCGCAAAACAGGGGGCAACTGAAGCTTTCTTT
>TRBV11-3|TRBD1|NA|TRBJ2-3
CASSARQGSTDTQYF
TGTGCCAGCAGCGCCAGACAGGGGAGCACAGATACGCAGTATTTT
>TRBV5-1|NA|NA|TRBJ1-5
CASSLQGNQPQHF
TGCGCCAGCAGCTTACAGGGAAATCAGCCCCAGCATTTT
>TRBV9|TRBD1|NA|TRBJ2-2
CASSVGGTGRTGELFF
TGTGCCAGCAGCGTAGGGGGGACAGGGCGGACCGGGGAGCTGTTTTTT
>TRBV27|NA|NA|TRBJ2-3
CASGGRQSTQYF
TGTGCCAGCGGCGGGCGCCAGAGTACGCAGTATTTT
>TRBV14|TRBD1|NA|TRBJ2-5
CASSLRSQGEETQYF
TGTGCCAGCAGCCTACGCTCGCAGGGGGAAGAGACCCAGTACTTC
>TRBV6-4|TRBD1|few|TRBJ1-2
CASSDSGTGFSVEGYTF
TGTGCCAGCAGTGACTCAGGGACAGGGTTTTCTGTTGAAGGCTACACCTTC
>TRBV7-3|NA|NA|TRBJ2-2
CASSQQGFTGELFF
TGTGCCAGCAGCCAACAGGGTTTTACCGGGGAGCTGTTTTTT
>TRBV7-6|TRBD2|NA|TRBJ2-5
CASSLGGAGSETQYF
TGTGCCAGCAGCTTAGGGGGAGCGGGGTCGGAGACCCAGTACTTC
>TRBV10-2|NA|NA|TRBJ2-7
CASADSLSYEQYF
TGCGCCAGCGCAGACAGTTTGTCCTACGAGCAGTACTTC
>TRBV4-2|TRBD1|NA|TRBJ1-6
CASNSGTGPFSLNSPLHF
TGTGCCAGCAACTCCGGGACAGGGCCATTCTCTTTAAATTCACCCCTCCACTTT
>TRBV7-9|TRBD1|NA|TRBJ2-7
CASSSGTGYYEQYF
TGTGCCAGCAGCTCCGGGACAGGGTACTACGAGCAGTACTTC
>TRBV5-1|TRBD2|NA|TRBJ2-1
CASSQRPSGNNEQFF
TGCGCCAGCAGTCAGCGGCCTAGCGGAAACAATGAGCAGTTCTTC
>TRBV6-1|TRBD1|NA|TRBJ1-2
CASSEGRDRGNYGYTF
TGTGCCAGCAGTGAAGGGCGGGACAGGGGGAACTATGGCTACACCTTC
>TRBV6-5|TRBD2|NA|TRBJ2-5
CASSYTSSGGETQYF
TGTGCCAGCAGTTACACGTCTAGCGGAGGGGAGACCCAGTACTTC
>TRBV7-2|TRBD1|NA|TRBJ2-2
CASSLGDRVTGELFF
TGTGCCAGCAGCTTAGGAGACAGGGTCACCGGGGAGCTGTTTTTT
>TRBV2|NA|NA|TRBJ2-1
CASNPGVSNEQFF
TGTGCCAGCAACCCGGGGGTATCGAATGAGCAGTTCTTC
>TRBV2|NA|NA|TRBJ2-5
CASSVSETQYF
TGTGCCAGCAGTGTTAGTGAGACCCAGTACTTC
>TRBV19|TRBD2|NA|TRBJ2-3
CASSIDPPTSGSTDTQYF
TGTGCCAGTAGTATAGATCCCCCGACTAGCGGGAGCACAGATACGCAGTATTTT
>TRBV9|TRBD1|NA|TRBJ2-5
CASSPTGEETQYF
TGTGCCAGCAGCCCAACAGGGGAAGAGACCCAGTACTTC
>TRBV4-3|TRBD1|NA|TRBJ1-1
CASSQGPGQGTRFGNTEAFF
TGCGCCAGCAGCCAAGGGCCGGGACAGGGGACGAGATTTGGGAACACTGAAGCTTTCTTT
>TRBV5-1|TRBD2|NA|TRBJ2-1
CASSQGLAGDQFF
TGCGCCAGCAGCCAAGGACTAGCGGGAGACCAGTTCTTC
>TRBV2|NA|NA|TRBJ1-4
CASIPGSVNEKLFF
TGTGCCAGCATCCCCGGCAGCGTTAATGAAAAACTGTTTTTT
>TRBV9|TRBD2|NA|TRBJ2-7
CASSVEGLAGTEQYF
TGTGCCAGCAGCGTAGAGGGACTAGCGGGGACCGAGCAGTACTTC
>TRBV7-2|NA|NA|TRBJ1-4
CASSQVGAEGEKLFF
TGTGCCAGCAGCCAAGTGGGGGCAGAAGGTGAAAAACTGTTTTTT
>TRBV5-1|NA|NA|TRBJ1-2
CASSPAVAYGYTF
TGCGCCAGCAGCCCCGCAGTTGCCTATGGCTACACCTTC
>TRBV7-2|NA|NA|TRBJ1-4
CASSPLGGVGTNEKLFF
TGTGCCAGCAGCCCCTTAGGGGGGGTGGGAACTAATGAAAAACTGTTTTTT
>TRBV11-3|TRBD1|once|TRBJ2-7
CASSHSGTGARFSYEQYF
TGTGCCAGCAGCCACTCCGGGACAGGGGCGCGATTTTCCTACGAGCAGTACTTC
>TRBV7-8|TRBD2|NA|TRBJ2-2
CASRSGGMNTGELFF
TGTGCCAGCAGATCCGGGGGGATGAACACCGGGGAGCTGTTTTTT
>TRBV5-6|NA|NA|TRBJ2-7
CASSLRRVDYEQYF
TGTGCCAGCAGCTTGAGGAGGGTGGACTACGAGCAGTACTTC
>TRBV18|NA|NA|TRBJ2-7
CASSPIAQAYEQYF
TGTGCCAGCTCACCGATAGCACAGGCCTACGAGCAGTACTTC
>TRBV4-1|NA|NA|TRBJ1-5
CASSATTNQPQHF
TGCGCCAGCAGCGCCACTACGAATCAGCCCCAGCATTTT
>TRBV5-1|NA|NA|TRBJ2-3
CASSLDRPDTQYF
TGCGCCAGCAGCTTGGACAGACCAGATACGCAGTATTTT
>TRBV19|TRBD1|NA|TRBJ2-7
CASRPTGGQYEQYF
TGTGCCAGTAGACCGACAGGGGGCCAATACGAGCAGTACTTC
>TRBV7-3|NA|once|TRBJ2-3
CASSRDSIDTQYF
TGTGCCAGCAGCCGGGACTCGATCGATACGCAGTATTTT
>TRBV5-6|NA|NA|TRBJ2-3
CASSLDLDTQYF
TGTGCCAGCAGCTTGGACTTGGATACGCAGTATTTT
>TRBV4-2|NA|NA|TRBJ1-1
CASSQFRTAGDTEAFF
TGTGCCAGCAGCCAATTTCGGACAGCTGGGGACACTGAAGCTTTCTTT
>TRBV21-1|NA|once|TRBJ2-7
CASSRGAGYSYEQYF
TGTGCCAGCAGCCGGGGGGCGGGCTACTCCTACGAGCAGTACTTC
>TRBV11-2|NA|NA|TRBJ1-1
CASSSDKNTEAFF
TGTGCCAGCAGCTCCGACAAGAACACTGAAGCTTTCTTT
>TRBV4-3|NA|once|TRBJ1-2
CASSPSLTGSYTF
TGCGCCAGCAGCCCGTCGCTAACAGGGAGCTACACCTTC
>TRBV6-1|TRBD2|NA|TRBJ2-7
CASSLGTSGNYEQYF
TGTGCCAGCAGTTTAGGGACTAGCGGGAACTACGAGCAGTACTTC
>TRBV4-2|TRBD1|NA|TRBJ1-1
CASSRDRGNTEAFF
TGTGCCAGCAGCCGAGACAGGGGTAACACTGAAGCTTTCTTT
>TRBV27|TRBD2|NA|TRBJ2-3
CASSPTPAGGGDTQYF
TGTGCCAGCAGTCCAACCCCAGCGGGGGGGGGAGATACGCAGTATTTT
>TRBV5-4|NA|NA|TRBJ1-4
CASSTERQRGEKLFF
TGTGCCAGCAGCACCGAAAGACAGAGAGGTGAAAAACTGTTTTTT